The next 21 T cell receptor beta chains were all read from a single sample in a study of Ad26.COV2.S vaccination and SARS-CoV-2 variants. The treatment is: some 20 received Ad26.COV2.S at low or high dose, single or two shots; 5 received placebo; per-sample allocation not given. Sampling was done on day 63 after the first vaccine or placebo injection. Assay: immunoSEQ multiplex PCR; the TCRdb copy retains only in-frame clones and omits some. Of over 250,000 clones in the sample, about 89% are singletons; the top ten hold 3% to 4%. Specimen: peripheral blood, collected in a trial of Ad26.COV2.S vaccine versus placebo. Receptors were obtained from a person aged 18-65 years who received the Ad26.COV2.S COVID-19 vaccine or a placebo.

A note on this clone: This same CDR3 is encoded by further DNA sequences in the sample. V is TRBV4-1 and J is TRBJ1-5; TRBD1 matches at 10 bases. The J segment lost 4 bases and the V segment lost 3 bases, leaving 3 bases of the junction unmatched. The CDR3 totals 15 residues. Germline V lookup: CDR1 MGHRA, CDR2 YSYEKL. The chain's CDR3 is CASSQGQGPNQPQHF. CDR3 coding DNA: TGCGCCAGCAGCCAGGGACAGGGGCCAAATCAGCCCCAGCATTTT.

The chain has TRBV4-1 and TRBJ2-7; D unclear. Trimming removed 0 bases from V and 6 bases from J, with 9 bases in between. This CDR3 comprises 13 residues. CDR1 MGHRA and CDR2 YSYEKL come from the germline V gene. The CDR3 nucleotides read TGCGCCAGCAGCCAAGATAACGGGCGCGAGCAGTACTTC. The encoded protein is CASSQDNGREQYF.

The V gene is TRBV5-1, the J gene TRBJ2-3; D is unresolved. Trimming took off 4 bases at V and 0 bases at J, with 3 bases between the two ends. The CDR3 runs to 12 residues. Germline-derived CDR1 and CDR2 are SGHRS and YFSETQ. The CDR3 region is CASSMSTDTQYF. The CDR3 DNA follows: TGCGCCAGCAGCATGAGCACAGATACGCAGTATTTT.

V usage is TRBV25-1 and J usage is TRBJ2-2; D is ambiguous. Trimming left V 11 bases short and J 4 bases short, with 17 bases between. Germline V gene lookup returns CDR1 MGHDK and CDR2 SYGVNS. The CDR3 runs to 14 residues. In DNA, the CDR3 is TGTGCCCAGCTGGGTCAGAGACCCACCGGGGAGCTGTTTTTT. This translates into CAQLGQRPTGELFF. Together with reference TRBV25-1 and TRBJ2-2, the CDR3 gives the full variable domain: EADIYQTPRYLVIGTGKKITLECSQTMGHDKMYWYQQDPGMELHLIHYSYGVNSTEKGDLSSESTVSRIRTEHFPLTLESARPSHTSQYLCAQLGQRPTGELFFGEGSRLTVL.

This chain connects TRBV6-5 to TRBJ2-2; D is unclear. Germline CDR1 is MNHEY and CDR2 is SVGAGI. V shed 6 bases and J shed 1 base, with 12 bases lying between them. This CDR3 spans 15 amino acids. The CDR3 reads CASRLWTGNTGELFF. The DNA for the CDR3 is TGTGCCAGCAGATTATGGACGGGGAACACCGGGGAGCTGTTTTTT.

This rearrangement joins TRBV2 to TRBJ2-5; 10 bases are a match to TRBD1. Trimming at V came to 6 bases and at J to 4 bases, leaving 5 bases not matched to a gene. Germline lookup yields CDR1 SNHLY and CDR2 FYNNEI. The CDR3 covers 14 residues. The CDR3 spells CASSRDRGRETQYF. Here the CDR3 DNA reads TGTGCCAGCAGCCGGGACAGGGGTAGAGAGACCCAGTACTTC.

This chain links TRBV10-1 with TRBJ2-7, with D possibly being TRBD1 (5 bases). Germline V gene sequence: CDR1 WNHNN, CDR2 SYGVQD (reference sequence). The CDR3 runs 15 residues. Trimming removed 5 bases at V and 6 bases at J, with 20 bases between. The DNA of the CDR3 is TGCGCCAGCAGTAGGGGCAGTGCGCAAGAAAGCGAGCAGTACTTC. Protein: CASSRGSAQESEQYF.

In this sample, this clone turned up a few times. The genes are TRBV7-2 and TRBJ2-2; no firm D call. The CDR3 totals 17 residues. Germline V gives CDR1 SGHTA, CDR2 FQGNSA. With 0 bases removed from V and 0 bases from J, the gap between germline ends came to 11 bases. The CDR3 nucleotides are TGTGCCAGCAGCTTAGCTGTGGGCAGTACGAACACCGGGGAGCTGTTTTTT. It is translated as CASSLAVGSTNTGELFF.

The gene calls are TRBV10-3 and TRBJ1-2, with TRBD1 as a possible D gene (5 bases). V was clipped by 8 bases and J by 5 bases, with 15 bases between them. The CDR3 covers 13 residues. Germline CDR1 reads ENHRY; CDR2 reads SYGVKD. The CDR3 loop reads CAIASQGLYGYTF. In DNA form, the CDR3 reads TGTGCCATCGCCTCCCAGGGATTGTATGGCTACACCTTC.

With respect to this clone: At one end the junction does not follow the germline gene, possibly because of a read error. The chain combines TRBV2 with TRBJ1-4; TRBD1 matches 11 bases. The CDR3 totals 11 residues. Germline-derived CDR1 and CDR2 are SNHLY and FYNNEI. The DNA of the CDR3 is TGTGCCAGCAGTCGGGACAGGGGGGGACTTTTT. Protein sequence: CASSRDRGGLF.

The J gene is TRBJ1-5, the V gene TRBV5-1; D is perhaps TRBD1 (5 bases). The CDR3 is 17 amino acids. Germline CDR1 reads SGHRS; CDR2 reads YFSETQ. Trimming stripped 2 bases from V and 5 bases from J, with 20 bases between. In DNA, the CDR3 is TGCGCCAGCAGCTTCCTACCGGGGCAGCTAGTCCATCAGCCCCAGCATTTT. Translated: CASSFLPGQLVHQPQHF.

The V and J genes are TRBV5-5 and TRBJ1-2; D is undetermined. The CDR3 is 18 residues long. CDR1 is SGHKS, CDR2 YYEKEE, per germline (reference sequence). V gave up 0 bases and J gave up 0 bases, with 18 bases separating them. CDR3 sequence reads: CASSLAPSVSRTNYGYTF. CDR3 bases: TGTGCCAGCAGCTTGGCCCCTTCGGTAAGCCGTACTAACTATGGCTACACCTTC.

The chain couples TRBV29-1 to TRBJ1-2; 8 bases fit TRBD1. V lost 6 bases, J lost 7 bases, and 7 bases stayed unmatched. Germline lookup yields CDR1 SQVTM and CDR2 ANQGSEA. There are 12 residues in the CDR3. CDR3 nucleotides: TGCAGCGTAGGACAGGGCCCGCGTGGCTACACCTTC. This gives the protein CSVGQGPRGYTF.

The V and J genes are TRBV9 and TRBJ1-2; D not certain. The V gene lost 0 bases and the J gene lost 4 bases, with 10 bases spanning the gap. Germline CDR1 is SGDLS and CDR2 is YYNGEE. CDR3 length: 14 residues. The CDR3 bases are TGTGCCAGCAGCGTAGACCCTGAGGGCTATGGCTACACCTTC. This translates into CASSVDPEGYGYTF. The variable domain in full, with the rest retrieved from reference TRBV9 and TRBJ1-2, is DSGVTQTPKHLITATGQRVTLRCSPRSGDLSVYWYQQSLDQGLQFLIQYYNGEERAKGNILERFSAQQFPDLHSELNLSSLELGDSALYFCASSVDPEGYGYTFGSGTRLTVV.

The chain carries TRBV15 and TRBJ1-3; no reliable D call. Trimming took off 3 bases at V and 1 base at J, with 7 bases between the two ends. The V gene's germline CDR1 is LNHNV and CDR2 YYDKDF (reference sequence). This CDR3 spans 14 amino acids. This CDR3 is CATSSGESGNTIYF. The CDR3 DNA sequence: TGTGCCACCAGCAGTGGAGAGTCTGGAAACACCATATATTTT.

The chain employs TRBV10-1 and TRBJ1-1; D is ambiguous. Per germline, CDR1 WNHNN and CDR2 SYGVQD (reference sequence). V lost 6 bases, J lost 1 base, and 3 bases lay in between. The CDR3 loop spans 11 amino acids. Here the CDR3 reads CASRGNTEAFF. The CDR3 DNA sequence: TGCGCCAGCAGAGGGAACACTGAAGCTTTCTTT.

This clone occurred a few times. The rearrangement joins TRBV4-2 to TRBJ2-7; a weak D match, TRBD1 (6 bases). Germline CDR1 LGHNA, CDR2 YNFKEQ. The CDR3 runs 17 residues. Deletions cut 0 bases from V and 6 bases from J, with 21 bases between. In DNA, the CDR3 is TGTGCCAGCAGCCAAGATATGGGGACACTGATTAATCTCGAGCAGTACTTC. Translated: CASSQDMGTLINLEQYF.

The chain joins TRBV5-1 to TRBJ2-2; a weak D match, TRBD2 (5 bases). The CDR3 length is 15 residues. The V gene lost 4 bases and the J gene lost 5 bases, with 15 bases spanning the gap. The germline V gene encodes CDR1 SGHRS and CDR2 YFSETQ. The DNA of the CDR3 is TGCGCCAGCAGCATCCAATTTACGGGGACCGGGGAGCTGTTTTTT. Amino acids: CASSIQFTGTGELFF.

This chain connects TRBV7-2 to TRBJ1-5, with 7 bases that match TRBD1. After removal of 5 bases from V and 7 bases from J, the junction contained 8 bases not matched to a gene. The CDR3 length is 14 residues. Germline lookup yields CDR1 SGHTA and CDR2 FQGNSA. CDR3 amino acids: CASSKTGTGQPQHF. The CDR3 nucleotides read TGTGCCAGCAGCAAGACAGGGACGGGACAGCCCCAGCATTTT.

V gene TRBV30 combines with J gene TRBJ2-5; TRBD1 agrees at 10 bases. With V trimmed by 1 base and J by 5 bases, 4 bases remained unmatched. This CDR3 is 14 amino acids long. The germline V gene has CDR1 GTSNPN and CDR2 SVGIG (reference sequence). The CDR3 region has the DNA TGTGCCTGGAGTGAAGACAGGGGGCTCGAGACCCAGTACTTC. This sequence encodes CAWSEDRGLETQYF.

This clone was detected once. CDR3 DNA sequence: TGTGCCAGCAGCCCGCTATTGGTTAGCGGTAACACCGGGGAGCTGTTTTTT. Translating it yields CASSPLLVSGNTGELFF. V gene TRBV7-9 combines with J gene TRBJ2-2; tentative D call: TRBD2 (6 bases). CDR1 is SEHNR and CDR2 is FQNEAQ in the germline V gene (reference sequence). This CDR3 spans 17 amino acids. V was cut by 5 bases and J by 2 bases, with 18 bases left in between.